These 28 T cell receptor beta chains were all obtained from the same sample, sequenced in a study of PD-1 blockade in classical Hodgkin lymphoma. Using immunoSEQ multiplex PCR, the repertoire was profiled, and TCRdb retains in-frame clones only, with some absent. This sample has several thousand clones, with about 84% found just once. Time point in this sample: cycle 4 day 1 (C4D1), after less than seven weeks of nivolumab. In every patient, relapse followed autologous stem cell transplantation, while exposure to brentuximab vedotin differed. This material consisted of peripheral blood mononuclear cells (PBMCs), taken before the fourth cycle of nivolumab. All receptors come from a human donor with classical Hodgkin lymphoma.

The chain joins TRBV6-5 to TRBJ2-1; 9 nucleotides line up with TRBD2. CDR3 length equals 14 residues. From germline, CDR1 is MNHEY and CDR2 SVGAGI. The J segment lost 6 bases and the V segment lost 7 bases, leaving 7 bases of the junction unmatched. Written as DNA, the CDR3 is TGTGCCAGCACGAATAGCGGGGGAAGCAATGAGCAGTTCTTC. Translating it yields CASTNSGGSNEQFF.

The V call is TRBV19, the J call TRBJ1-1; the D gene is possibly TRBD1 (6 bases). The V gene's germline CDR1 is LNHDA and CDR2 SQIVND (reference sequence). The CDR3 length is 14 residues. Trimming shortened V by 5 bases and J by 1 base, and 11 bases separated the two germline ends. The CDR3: CASSPQTGNTEAFF. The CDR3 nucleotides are TGTGCCAGTAGTCCACAGACAGGGAACACTGAAGCTTTCTTT. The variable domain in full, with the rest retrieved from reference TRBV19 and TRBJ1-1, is DGGITQSPKYLFRKEGQNVTLSCEQNLNHDAMYWYRQDPGQGLRLIYYSQIVNDFQKGDIAEGYSVSREKKESFPLTVTSAQKNPTAFYLCASSPQTGNTEAFFGQGTRLTVV.

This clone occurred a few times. The CDR3 sequence is CASSEYGSGRRTDTQYF. The CDR3 nucleotides read TGTGCCAGCAGTGAGTATGGAAGCGGGAGACGCACAGATACGCAGTATTTT. The chain is built from TRBV2 and TRBJ2-3, with 8 bases aligning to TRBD2. Losses at the gene ends were 3 bases for V and 1 base for J; bases not matched to a gene: 9. This CDR3 is 17 amino acids long. Germline V gives CDR1 SNHLY, CDR2 FYNNEI. The entire variable domain, with the rest obtained from reference TRBV2 and TRBJ2-3, is as follows: EPEVTQTPSHQVTQMGQEVILRCVPISNHLYFYWYRQILGQKVEFLVSFYNNEISEKSEIFDDQFSVERPDGSNFTLKIRSTKLEDSAMYFCASSEYGSGRRTDTQYFGPGTRLTVL.

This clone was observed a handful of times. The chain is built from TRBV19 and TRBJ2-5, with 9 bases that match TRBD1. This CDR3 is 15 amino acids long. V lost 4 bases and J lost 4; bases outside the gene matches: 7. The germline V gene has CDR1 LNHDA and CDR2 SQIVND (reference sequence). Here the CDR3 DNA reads TGTGCCAGTAGTACACCGGGACAGGGACGAGAGACCCAGTACTTC. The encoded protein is CASSTPGQGRETQYF.

The CDR3 nucleotides read TGTGCCAGCAGTCCGGATACCGGGGAGCTGTTTTTT. It encodes CASSPDTGELFF. V usage is TRBV2 and J usage is TRBJ2-2; D not certain. The V gene lost 5 bases and the J gene lost 5 bases, with 6 bases spanning the gap. Per the germline V gene, CDR1 is SNHLY and CDR2 is FYNNEI. This CDR3 has 12 amino acids.

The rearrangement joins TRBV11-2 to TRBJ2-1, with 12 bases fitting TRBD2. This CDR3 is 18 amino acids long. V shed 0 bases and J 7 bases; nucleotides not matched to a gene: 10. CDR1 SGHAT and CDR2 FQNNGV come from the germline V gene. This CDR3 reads CASSLDGLAGGPWNEQFF. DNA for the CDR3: TGTGCCAGCAGCTTAGACGGGCTAGCGGGAGGGCCTTGGAATGAGCAGTTCTTC. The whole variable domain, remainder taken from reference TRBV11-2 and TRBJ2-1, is EAGVAQSPRYKIIEKRQSVAFWCNPISGHATLYWYQQILGQGPKLLIQFQNNGVVDDSQLPKDRFSAERLKGVDSTLKIQPAKLEDSAVYLCASSLDGLAGGPWNEQFFGPGTRLTVL.

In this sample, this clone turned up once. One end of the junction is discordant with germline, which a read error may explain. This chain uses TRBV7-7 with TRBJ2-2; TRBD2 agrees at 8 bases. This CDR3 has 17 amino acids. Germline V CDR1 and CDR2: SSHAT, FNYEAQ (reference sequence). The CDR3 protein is CASSQAPAGGRTGELFF. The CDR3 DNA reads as TGTGCTAGCAGCCAGGCCCCCGCGGGAGGACGAACCGGGGAGCTGTTTTTT.

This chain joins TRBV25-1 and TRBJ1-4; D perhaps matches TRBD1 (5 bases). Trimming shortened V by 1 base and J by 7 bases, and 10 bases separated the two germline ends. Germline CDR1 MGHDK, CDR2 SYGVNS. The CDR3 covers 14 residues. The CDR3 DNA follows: TGTGCCAGCAGTGAATGGGGGGGTAGTGAAAAACTGTTTTTT. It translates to CASSEWGGSEKLFF.

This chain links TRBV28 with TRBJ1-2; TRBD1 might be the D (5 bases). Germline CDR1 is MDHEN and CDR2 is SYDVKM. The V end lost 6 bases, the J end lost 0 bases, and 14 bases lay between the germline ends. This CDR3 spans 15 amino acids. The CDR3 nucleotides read TGTGCCAGCAGCCAGGACATCTCTGCTAACTATGGCTACACCTTC. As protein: CASSQDISANYGYTF.

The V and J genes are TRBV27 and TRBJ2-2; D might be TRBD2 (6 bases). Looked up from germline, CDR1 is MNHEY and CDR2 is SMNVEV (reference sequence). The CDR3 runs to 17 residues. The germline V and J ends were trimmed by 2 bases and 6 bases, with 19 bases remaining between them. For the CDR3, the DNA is TGTGCCAGCAGTTTAAGTGGACTACAAGGTTTTCCCGGGGAGCTGTTTTTT. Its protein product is CASSLSGLQGFPGELFF.

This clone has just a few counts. The CDR3 DNA reads as TGCGCCAGCAGCCAAGAGCCTAACCCCTCTGGAAACACCATATATTTT. Protein sequence: CASSQEPNPSGNTIYF. V usage is TRBV4-3 and J usage is TRBJ1-3, with D unresolved. There are 16 residues in the CDR3. CDR1 and CDR2 (germline): LGHNA, YSLEER. The V gene lost 0 bases and the J gene lost 0 bases, with 9 bases spanning the gap.

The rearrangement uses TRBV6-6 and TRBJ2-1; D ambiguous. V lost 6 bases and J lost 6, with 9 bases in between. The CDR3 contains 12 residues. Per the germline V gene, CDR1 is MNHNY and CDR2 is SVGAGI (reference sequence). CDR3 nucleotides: TGTGCCAGCAGCCAACAAAGCAATGAGCAGTTCTTC. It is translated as CASSQQSNEQFF.

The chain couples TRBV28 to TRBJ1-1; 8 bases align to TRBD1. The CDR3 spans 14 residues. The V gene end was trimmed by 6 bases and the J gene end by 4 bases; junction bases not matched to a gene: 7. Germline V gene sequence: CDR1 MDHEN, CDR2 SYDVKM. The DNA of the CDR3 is TGTGCCAGCAGCAGGACAGGGCGAGGCACTGAAGCTTTCTTT. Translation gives CASSRTGRGTEAFF.

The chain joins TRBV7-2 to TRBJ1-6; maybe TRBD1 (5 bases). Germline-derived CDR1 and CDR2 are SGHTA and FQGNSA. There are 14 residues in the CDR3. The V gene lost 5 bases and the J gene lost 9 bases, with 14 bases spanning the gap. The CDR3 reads CASSMTRGGSPLHF. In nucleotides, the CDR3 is TGTGCCAGCAGCATGACACGGGGCGGTTCACCCCTCCACTTT.

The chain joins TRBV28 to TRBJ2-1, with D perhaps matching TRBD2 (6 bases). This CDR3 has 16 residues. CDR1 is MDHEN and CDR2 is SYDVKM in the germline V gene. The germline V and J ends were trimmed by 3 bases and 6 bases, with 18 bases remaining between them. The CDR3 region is CASSFSRDLMGNEQFF. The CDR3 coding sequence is TGTGCCAGCAGTTTCTCTCGGGACTTAATGGGCAATGAGCAGTTCTTC.

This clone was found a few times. DNA for the CDR3: TGTGCCAGCTCAACCACACCCGGACAGGGGGGAACTGAAGCTTTCTTT. Its translation is CASSTTPGQGGTEAFF. The chain links TRBV18 to TRBJ1-1, with 10 bases that match TRBD1. After removal of 5 bases from V and 5 bases from J, the junction contained 11 bases not matched to a gene. CDR3 size: 16 residues. Germline V gene data show CDR1 as KGHSH and CDR2 as LQKENI.

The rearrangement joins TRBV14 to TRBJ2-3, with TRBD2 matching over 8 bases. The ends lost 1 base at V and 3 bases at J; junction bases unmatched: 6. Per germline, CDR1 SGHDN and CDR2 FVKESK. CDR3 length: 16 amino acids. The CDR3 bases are TGTGCCAGCAGCCAAGCCGGGGGGGCCCAAACAGATACGCAGTATTTT. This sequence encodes CASSQAGGAQTDTQYF.

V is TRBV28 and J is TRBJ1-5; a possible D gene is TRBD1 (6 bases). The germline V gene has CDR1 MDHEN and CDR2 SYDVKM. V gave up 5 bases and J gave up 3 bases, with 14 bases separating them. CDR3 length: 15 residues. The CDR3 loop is CASSGGTIFNQPQHF. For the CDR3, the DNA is TGTGCCAGCAGTGGCGGGACAATCTTCAATCAGCCCCAGCATTTT. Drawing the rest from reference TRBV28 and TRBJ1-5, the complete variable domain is DVKVTQSSRYLVKRTGEKVFLECVQDMDHENMFWYRQDPGLGLRLIYFSYDVKMKEKGDIPEGYSVSREKKERFSLILESASTNQTSMYLCASSGGTIFNQPQHFGDGTRLSIL.

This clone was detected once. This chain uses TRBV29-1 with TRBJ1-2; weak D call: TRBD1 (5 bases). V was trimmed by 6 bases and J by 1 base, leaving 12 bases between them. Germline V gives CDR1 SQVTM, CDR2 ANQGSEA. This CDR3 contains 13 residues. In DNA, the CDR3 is TGCAGCGTAACGGACAACCTTAACTATGGCTACACCTTC. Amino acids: CSVTDNLNYGYTF. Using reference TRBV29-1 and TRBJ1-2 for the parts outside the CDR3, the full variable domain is SAVISQKPSRDICQRGTSLTIQCQVDSQVTMMFWYRQQPGQSLTLIATANQGSEATYESGFVIDKFPISRPNLTFSTLTVSNMSPEDSSIYLCSVTDNLNYGYTFGSGTRLTVV.

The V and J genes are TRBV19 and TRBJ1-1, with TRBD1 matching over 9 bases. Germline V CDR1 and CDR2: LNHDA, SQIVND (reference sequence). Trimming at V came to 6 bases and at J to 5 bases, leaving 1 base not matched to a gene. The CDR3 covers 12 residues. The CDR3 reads CASSGQGTEAFF. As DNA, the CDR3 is TGTGCCAGTAGCGGACAGGGGACTGAAGCTTTCTTT.

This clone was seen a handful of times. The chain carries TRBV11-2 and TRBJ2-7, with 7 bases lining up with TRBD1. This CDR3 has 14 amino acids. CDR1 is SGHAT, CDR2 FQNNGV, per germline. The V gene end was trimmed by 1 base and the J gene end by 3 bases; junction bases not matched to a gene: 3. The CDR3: CASSLGQGVYEQYF. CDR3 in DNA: TGTGCCAGCAGCTTAGGACAGGGCGTCTACGAGCAGTACTTC.

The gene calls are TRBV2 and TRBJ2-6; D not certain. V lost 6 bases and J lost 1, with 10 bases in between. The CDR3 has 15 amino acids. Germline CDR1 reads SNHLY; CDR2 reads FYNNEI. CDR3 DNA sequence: TGTGCCAGCAGCAATAGATTGTCTGGGGCCAACGTCCTGACTTTC. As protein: CASSNRLSGANVLTF.

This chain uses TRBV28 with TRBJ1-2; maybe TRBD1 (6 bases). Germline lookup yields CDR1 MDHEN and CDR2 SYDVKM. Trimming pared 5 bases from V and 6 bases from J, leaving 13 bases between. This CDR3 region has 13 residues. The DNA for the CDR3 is TGTGCCAGCAGTCCGGGGGGCGAAGATGGCTACACCTTC. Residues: CASSPGGEDGYTF.

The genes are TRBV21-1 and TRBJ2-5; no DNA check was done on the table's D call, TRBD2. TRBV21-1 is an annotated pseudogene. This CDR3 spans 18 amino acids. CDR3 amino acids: CASSVLLARTSGGETQYF. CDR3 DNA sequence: TGTGCCAGCAGCGTACTACTAGCGAGGACTAGCGGGGGAGAGACCCAGTACTTC.

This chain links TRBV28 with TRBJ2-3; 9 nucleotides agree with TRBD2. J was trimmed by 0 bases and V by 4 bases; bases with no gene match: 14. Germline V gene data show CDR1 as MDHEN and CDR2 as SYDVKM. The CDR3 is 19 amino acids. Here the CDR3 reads CASSWVPAGGPGSTDTQYF. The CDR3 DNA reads TGTGCCAGCAGTTGGGTCCCGGCGGGAGGGCCGGGGAGCACAGATACGCAGTATTTT.

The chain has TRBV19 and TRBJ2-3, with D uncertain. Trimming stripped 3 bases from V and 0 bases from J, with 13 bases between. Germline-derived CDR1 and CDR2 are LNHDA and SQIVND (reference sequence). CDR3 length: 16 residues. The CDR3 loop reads CASSMGQTSSTDTQYF. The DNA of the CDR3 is TGTGCCAGTAGTATGGGCCAGACCTCTAGCACAGATACGCAGTATTTT.

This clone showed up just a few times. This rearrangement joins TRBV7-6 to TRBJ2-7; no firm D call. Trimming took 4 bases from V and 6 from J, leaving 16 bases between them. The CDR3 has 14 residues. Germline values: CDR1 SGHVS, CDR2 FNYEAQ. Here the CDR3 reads CASSYQVGYGEQYF. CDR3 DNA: TGTGCCAGCAGCTACCAAGTGGGGTACGGCGAGCAGTACTTC.

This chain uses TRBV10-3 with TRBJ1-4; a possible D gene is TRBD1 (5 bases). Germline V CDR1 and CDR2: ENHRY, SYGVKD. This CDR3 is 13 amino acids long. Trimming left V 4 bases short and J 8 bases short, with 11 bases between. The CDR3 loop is CAISAPGKEKLFF. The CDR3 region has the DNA TGTGCCATCAGTGCACCAGGGAAGGAAAAACTGTTTTTT.